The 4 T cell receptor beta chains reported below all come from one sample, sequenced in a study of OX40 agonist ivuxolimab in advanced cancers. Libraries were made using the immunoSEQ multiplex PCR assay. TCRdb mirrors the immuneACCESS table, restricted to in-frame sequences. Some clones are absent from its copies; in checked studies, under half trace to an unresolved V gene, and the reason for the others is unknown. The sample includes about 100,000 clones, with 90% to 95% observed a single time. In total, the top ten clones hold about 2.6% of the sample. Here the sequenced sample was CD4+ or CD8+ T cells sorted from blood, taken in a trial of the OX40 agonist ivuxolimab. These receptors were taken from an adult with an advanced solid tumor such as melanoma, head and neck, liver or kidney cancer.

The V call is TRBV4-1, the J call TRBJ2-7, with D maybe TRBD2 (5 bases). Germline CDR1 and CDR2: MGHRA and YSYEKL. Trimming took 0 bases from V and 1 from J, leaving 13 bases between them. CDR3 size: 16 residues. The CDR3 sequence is CASSQDSIRRSYEQYF. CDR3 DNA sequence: TGCGCCAGCAGCCAAGATTCAATCAGGAGGTCCTACGAGCAGTACTTC.

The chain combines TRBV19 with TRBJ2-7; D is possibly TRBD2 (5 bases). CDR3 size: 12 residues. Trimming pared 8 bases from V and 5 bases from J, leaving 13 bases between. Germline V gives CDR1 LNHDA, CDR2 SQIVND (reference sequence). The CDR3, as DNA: TGTGCCAGTCTAGCACCTCGGAACGAGCAGTACTTC. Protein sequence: CASLAPRNEQYF.

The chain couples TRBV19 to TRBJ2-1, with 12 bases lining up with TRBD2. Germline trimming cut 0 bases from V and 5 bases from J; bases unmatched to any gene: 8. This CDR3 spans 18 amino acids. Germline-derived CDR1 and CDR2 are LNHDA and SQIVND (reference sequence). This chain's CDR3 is CASSIDLTSGRPNNEQFF. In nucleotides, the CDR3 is TGTGCCAGTAGTATAGACCTGACTAGCGGGAGACCAAACAATGAGCAGTTCTTC.

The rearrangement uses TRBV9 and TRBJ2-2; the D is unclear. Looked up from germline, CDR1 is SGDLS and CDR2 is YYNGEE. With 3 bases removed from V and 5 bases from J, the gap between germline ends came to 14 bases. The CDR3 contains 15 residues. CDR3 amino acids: CASSARALGTGELFF. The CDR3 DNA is TGTGCCAGCAGCGCAAGGGCCCTGGGGACCGGGGAGCTGTTTTTT.